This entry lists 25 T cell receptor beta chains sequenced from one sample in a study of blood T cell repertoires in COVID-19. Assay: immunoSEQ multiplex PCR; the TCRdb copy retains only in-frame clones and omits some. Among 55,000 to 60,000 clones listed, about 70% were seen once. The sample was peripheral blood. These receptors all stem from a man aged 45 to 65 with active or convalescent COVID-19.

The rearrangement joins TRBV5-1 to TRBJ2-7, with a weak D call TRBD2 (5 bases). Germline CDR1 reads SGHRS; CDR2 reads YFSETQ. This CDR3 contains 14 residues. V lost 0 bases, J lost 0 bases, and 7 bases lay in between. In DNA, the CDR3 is TGCGCCAGCAGCTTGGCGGGGAGCTCCTACGAGCAGTACTTC. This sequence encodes CASSLAGSSYEQYF.

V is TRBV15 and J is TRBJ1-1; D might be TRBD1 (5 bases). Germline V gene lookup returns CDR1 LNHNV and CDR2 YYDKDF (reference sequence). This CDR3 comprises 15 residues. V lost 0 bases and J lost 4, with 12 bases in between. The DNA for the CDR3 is TGTGCCACCAGCAGAGATCGGGTTAGGGGCACTGAAGCTTTCTTT. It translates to CATSRDRVRGTEAFF. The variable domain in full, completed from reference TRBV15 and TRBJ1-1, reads DAMVIQNPRYQVTQFGKPVTLSCSQTLNHNVMYWYQQKSSQAPKLLFHYYDKDFNNEADTPDNFQSRRPNTSFCFLDIRSPGLGDTAMYLCATSRDRVRGTEAFFGQGTRLTVV.

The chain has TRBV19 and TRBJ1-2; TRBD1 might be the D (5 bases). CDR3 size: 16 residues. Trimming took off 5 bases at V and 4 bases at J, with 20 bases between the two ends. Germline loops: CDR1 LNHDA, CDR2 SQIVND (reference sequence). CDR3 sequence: CASSLTSFGTTYGYTF. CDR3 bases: TGTGCCAGTAGTTTGACCTCCTTCGGGACTACCTATGGCTACACCTTC.

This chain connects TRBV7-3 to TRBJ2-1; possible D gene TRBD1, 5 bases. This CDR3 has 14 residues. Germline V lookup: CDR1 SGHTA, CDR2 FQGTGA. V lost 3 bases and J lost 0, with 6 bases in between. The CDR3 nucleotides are TGTGCCAGCAGCTTTGACAGCTCCTACAATGAGCAGTTCTTC. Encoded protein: CASSFDSSYNEQFF.

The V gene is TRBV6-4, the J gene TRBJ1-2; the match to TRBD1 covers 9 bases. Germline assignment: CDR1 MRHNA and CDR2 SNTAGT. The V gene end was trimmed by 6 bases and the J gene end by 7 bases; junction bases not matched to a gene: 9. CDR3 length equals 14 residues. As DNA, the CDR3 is TGTGCCAGCAGCGCATCGGGACAGGGACTTGGCTACACCTTC. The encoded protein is CASSASGQGLGYTF.

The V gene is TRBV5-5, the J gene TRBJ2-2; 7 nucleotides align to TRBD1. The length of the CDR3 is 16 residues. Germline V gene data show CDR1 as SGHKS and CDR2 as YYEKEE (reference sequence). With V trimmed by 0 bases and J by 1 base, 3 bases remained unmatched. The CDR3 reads CASSLAGTVNTGELFF. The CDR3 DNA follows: TGTGCCAGCAGCTTGGCTGGGACAGTGAACACCGGGGAGCTGTTTTTT.

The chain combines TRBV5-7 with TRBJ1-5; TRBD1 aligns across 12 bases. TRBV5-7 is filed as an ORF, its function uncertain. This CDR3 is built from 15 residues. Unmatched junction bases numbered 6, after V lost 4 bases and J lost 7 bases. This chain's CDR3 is CASSPGTGGGQPQHF. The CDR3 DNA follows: TGTGCCAGCAGCCCTGGGACAGGGGGCGGGCAGCCCCAGCATTTT.

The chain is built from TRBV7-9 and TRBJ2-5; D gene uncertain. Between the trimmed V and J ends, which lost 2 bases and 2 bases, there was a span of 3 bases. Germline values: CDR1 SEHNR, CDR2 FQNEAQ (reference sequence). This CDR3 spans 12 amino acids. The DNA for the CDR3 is TGTGCCAGCAGCTTACAGCAAGAGACCCAGTACTTC. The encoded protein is CASSLQQETQYF.

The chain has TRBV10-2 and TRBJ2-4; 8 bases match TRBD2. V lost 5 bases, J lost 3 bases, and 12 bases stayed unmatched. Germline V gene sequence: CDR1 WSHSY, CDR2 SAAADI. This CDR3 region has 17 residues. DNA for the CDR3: TGCGCCAGCAGTTCCTCCTCTGGGGCGGGAGGCAAAAACATTCAGTACTTC. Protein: CASSSSSGAGGKNIQYF.

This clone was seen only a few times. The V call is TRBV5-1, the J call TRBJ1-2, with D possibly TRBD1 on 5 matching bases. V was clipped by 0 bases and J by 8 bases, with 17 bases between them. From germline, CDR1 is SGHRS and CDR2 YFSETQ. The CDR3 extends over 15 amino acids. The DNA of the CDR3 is TGCGCCAGCAGCTTGGCTCGGGGGTCTGGCGTGGGCTACACCTTC. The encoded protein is CASSLARGSGVGYTF.

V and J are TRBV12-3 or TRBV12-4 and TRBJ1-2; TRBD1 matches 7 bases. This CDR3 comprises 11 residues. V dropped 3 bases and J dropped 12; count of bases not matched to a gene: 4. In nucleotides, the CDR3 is TGTGCCAGCAGTTTTGGTGACAGGGACACCTTC. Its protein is CASSFGDRDTF.

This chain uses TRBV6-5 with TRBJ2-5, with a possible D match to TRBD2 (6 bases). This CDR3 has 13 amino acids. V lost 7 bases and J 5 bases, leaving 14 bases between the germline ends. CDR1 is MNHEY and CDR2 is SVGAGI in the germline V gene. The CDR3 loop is CASITGGYETQYF. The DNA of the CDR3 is TGTGCCAGCATTACCGGGGGTTACGAGACCCAGTACTTC.

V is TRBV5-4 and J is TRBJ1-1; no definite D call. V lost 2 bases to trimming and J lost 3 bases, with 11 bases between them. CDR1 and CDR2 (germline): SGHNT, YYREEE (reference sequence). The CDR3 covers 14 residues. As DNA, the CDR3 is TGTGCCAGCAGCTTCGCATACGGGTACACTGAAGCTTTCTTT. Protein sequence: CASSFAYGYTEAFF.

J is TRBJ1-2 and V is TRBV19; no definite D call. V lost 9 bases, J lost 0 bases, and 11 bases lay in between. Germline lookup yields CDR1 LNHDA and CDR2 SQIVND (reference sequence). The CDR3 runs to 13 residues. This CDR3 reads CASRRGSNYGYTF. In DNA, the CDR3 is TGTGCCAGCCGGCGCGGATCTAACTATGGCTACACCTTC.

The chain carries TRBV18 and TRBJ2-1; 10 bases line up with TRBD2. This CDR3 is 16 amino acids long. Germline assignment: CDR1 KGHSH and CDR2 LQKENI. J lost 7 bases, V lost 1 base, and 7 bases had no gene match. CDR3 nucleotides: TGTGCCAGCTCACCACGGGGGACTAGCGAAAGGAATGAGCAGTTCTTC. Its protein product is CASSPRGTSERNEQFF.

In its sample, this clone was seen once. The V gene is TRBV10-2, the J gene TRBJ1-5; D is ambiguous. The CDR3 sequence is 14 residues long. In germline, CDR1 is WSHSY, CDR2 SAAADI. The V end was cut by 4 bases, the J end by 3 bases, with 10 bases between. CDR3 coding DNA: TGCGCCAGCAGTGCCCGACAAATCAATCAGCCCCAGCATTTT. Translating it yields CASSARQINQPQHF.

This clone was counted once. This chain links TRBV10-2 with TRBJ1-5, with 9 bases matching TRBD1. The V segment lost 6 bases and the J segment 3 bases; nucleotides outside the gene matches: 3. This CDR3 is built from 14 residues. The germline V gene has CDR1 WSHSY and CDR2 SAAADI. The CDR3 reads CASSRDRDNQPQHF. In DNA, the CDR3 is TGCGCCAGCAGCCGGGACAGGGACAATCAGCCCCAGCATTTT.

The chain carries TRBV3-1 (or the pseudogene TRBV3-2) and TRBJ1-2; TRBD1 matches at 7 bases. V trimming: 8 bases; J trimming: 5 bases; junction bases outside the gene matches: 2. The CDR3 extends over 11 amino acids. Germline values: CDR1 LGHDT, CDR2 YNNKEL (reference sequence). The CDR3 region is CASAQGYGYTF. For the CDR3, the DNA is TGTGCCAGCGCACAGGGGTATGGCTACACCTTC.

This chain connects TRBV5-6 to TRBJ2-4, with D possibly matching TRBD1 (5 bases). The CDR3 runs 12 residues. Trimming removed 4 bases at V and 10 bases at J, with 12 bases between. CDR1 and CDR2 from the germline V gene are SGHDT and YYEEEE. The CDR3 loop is CASSAQQEIQYF. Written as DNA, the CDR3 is TGTGCCAGCAGCGCCCAACAGGAAATTCAGTACTTC.

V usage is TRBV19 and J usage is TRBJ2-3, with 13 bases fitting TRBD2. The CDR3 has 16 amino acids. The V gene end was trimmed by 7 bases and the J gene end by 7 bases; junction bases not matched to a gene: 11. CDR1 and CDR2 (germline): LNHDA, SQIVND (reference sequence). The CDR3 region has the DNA TGTGCCAGTAACCCTCAGGGACTAGCGGGGAGGCATACGCAGTATTTT. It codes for CASNPQGLAGRHTQYF.

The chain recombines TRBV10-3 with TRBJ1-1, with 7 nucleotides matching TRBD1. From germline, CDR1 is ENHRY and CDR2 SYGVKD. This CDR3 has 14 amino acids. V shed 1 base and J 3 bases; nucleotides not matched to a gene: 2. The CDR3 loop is CAISEFRGDTEAFF. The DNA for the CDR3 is TGTGCCATCAGTGAGTTCAGGGGGGACACTGAAGCTTTCTTT.

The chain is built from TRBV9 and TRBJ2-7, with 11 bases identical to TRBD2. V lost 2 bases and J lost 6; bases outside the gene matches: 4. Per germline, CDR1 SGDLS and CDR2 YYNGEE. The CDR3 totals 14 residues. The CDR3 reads CASSVSGGVSEQYF. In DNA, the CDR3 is TGTGCCAGCAGCGTTAGCGGGGGGGTCTCCGAGCAGTACTTC.

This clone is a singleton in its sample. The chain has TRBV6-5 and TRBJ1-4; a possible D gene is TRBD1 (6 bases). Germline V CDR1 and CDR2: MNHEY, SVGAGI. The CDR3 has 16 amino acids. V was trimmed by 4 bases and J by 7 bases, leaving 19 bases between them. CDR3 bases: TGTGCCAGCAGTTTCAGGGGAGTTCCAGAGGTTGAAAAACTGTTTTTT. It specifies CASSFRGVPEVEKLFF.

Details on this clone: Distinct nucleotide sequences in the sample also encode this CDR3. The CDR3 protein is CASSLSPVTGQDIQYF. The CDR3 nucleotides read TGTGCCAGCTCCCTTTCCCCTGTGACAGGGCAGGACATTCAGTACTTC. This chain uses TRBV18 with TRBJ2-4; 7 positions agree with TRBD1. CDR3 length equals 16 residues. Per germline, CDR1 KGHSH and CDR2 LQKENI. Trimming took 6 bases from V and 8 from J; bases not matched to a gene: 16.

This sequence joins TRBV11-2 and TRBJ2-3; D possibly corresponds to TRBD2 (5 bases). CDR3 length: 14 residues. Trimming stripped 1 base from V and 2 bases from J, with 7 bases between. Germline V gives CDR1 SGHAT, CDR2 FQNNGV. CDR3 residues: CASSLGGPTDTQYF. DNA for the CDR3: TGTGCCAGCAGCTTAGGAGGGCCCACAGATACGCAGTATTTT.